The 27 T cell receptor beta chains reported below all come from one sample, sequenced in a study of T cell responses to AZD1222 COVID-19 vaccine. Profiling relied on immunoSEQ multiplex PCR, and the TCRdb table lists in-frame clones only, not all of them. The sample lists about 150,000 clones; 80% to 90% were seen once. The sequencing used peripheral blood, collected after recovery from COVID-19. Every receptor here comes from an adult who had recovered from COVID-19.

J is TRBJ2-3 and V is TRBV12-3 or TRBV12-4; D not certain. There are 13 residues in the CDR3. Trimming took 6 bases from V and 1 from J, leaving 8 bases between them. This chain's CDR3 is CASSRHRTDTQYF. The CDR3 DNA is TGTGCCAGCAGCCGACATCGCACAGATACGCAGTATTTT.

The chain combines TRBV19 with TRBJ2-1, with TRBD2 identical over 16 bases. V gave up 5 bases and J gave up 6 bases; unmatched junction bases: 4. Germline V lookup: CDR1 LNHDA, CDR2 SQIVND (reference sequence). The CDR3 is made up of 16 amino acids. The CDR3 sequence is CASSSGTSGRVNEQFF. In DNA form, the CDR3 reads TGTGCCAGTAGTTCCGGGACTAGCGGGAGGGTCAATGAGCAGTTCTTC.

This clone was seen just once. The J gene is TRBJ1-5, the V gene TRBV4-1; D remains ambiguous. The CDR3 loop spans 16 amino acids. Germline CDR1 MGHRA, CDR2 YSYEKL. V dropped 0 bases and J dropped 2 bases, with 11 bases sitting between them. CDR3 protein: CASSQEPGMGNQPQHF. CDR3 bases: TGCGCCAGCAGCCAAGAACCCGGGATGGGCAATCAGCCCCAGCATTTT.

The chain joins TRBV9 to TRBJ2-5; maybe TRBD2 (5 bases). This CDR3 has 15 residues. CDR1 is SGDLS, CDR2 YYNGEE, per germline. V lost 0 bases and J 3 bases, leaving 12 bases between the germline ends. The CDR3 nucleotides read TGTGCCAGCAGCGTAGGAAGGGTCGGGGAAGAGACCCAGTACTTC. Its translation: CASSVGRVGEETQYF. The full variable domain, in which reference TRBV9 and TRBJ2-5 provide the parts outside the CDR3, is DSGVTQTPKHLITATGQRVTLRCSPRSGDLSVYWYQQSLDQGLQFLIQYYNGEERAKGNILERFSAQQFPDLHSELNLSSLELGDSALYFCASSVGRVGEETQYFGPGTRLLVL.

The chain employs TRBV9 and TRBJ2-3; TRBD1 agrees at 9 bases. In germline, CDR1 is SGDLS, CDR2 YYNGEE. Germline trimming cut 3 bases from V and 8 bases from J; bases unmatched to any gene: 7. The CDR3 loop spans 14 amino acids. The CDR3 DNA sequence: TGTGCCAGCAGCGCCGGGACAGGGTTTGGTACGCAGTATTTT. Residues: CASSAGTGFGTQYF.

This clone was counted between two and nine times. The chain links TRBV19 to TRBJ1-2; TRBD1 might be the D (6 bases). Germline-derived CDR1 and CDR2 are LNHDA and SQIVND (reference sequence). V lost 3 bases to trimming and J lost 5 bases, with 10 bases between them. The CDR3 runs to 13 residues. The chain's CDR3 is CASSISGAYGYTF. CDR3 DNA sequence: TGTGCCAGTAGTATTTCAGGGGCTTATGGCTACACCTTC.

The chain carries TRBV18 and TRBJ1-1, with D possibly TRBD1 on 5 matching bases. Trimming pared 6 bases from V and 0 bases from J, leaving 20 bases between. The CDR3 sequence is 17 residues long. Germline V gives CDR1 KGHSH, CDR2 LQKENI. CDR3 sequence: CASSPYSLRAVNTEAFF. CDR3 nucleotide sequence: TGTGCCAGCTCGCCCTACAGCCTCAGGGCCGTGAACACTGAAGCTTTCTTT.

The CDR3 DNA sequence: TGTGCCAGCTCACCGGGGAGAGATGGCTACACCTTC. Translating it yields CASSPGRDGYTF. The chain couples TRBV18 to TRBJ1-2; D is ambiguous. This CDR3 region has 12 residues. Germline CDR1 and CDR2: KGHSH and LQKENI. With 3 bases removed from V and 6 bases from J, the gap between germline ends came to 8 bases.

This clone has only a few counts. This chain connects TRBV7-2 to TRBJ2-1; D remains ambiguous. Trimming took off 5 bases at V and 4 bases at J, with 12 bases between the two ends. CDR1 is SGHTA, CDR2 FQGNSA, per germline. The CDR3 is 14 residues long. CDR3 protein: CASSIQILYNEQFF. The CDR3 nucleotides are TGTGCCAGCAGCATACAGATACTATACAATGAGCAGTTCTTC.

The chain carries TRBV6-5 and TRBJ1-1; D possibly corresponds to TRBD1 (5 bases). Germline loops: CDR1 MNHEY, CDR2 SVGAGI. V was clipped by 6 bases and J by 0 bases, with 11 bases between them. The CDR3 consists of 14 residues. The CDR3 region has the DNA TGTGCCAGCAGGCCCGGGGGTTTGAACACTGAAGCTTTCTTT. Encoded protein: CASRPGGLNTEAFF.

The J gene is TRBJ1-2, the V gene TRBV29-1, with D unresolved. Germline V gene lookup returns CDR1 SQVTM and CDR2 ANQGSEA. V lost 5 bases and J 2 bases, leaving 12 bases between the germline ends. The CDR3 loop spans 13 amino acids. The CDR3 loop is CSVLGTPNYGYTF. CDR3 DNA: TGCAGCGTTCTAGGTACTCCCAACTATGGCTACACCTTC.

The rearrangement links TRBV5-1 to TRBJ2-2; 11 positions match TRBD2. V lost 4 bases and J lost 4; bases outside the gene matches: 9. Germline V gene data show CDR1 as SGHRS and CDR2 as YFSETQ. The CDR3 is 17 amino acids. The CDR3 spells CASSLNSGGATTGELFF. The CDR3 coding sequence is TGCGCCAGCAGCCTCAATAGCGGGGGGGCGACCACCGGGGAGCTGTTTTTT. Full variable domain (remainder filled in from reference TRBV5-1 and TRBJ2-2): KAGVTQTPRYLIKTRGQQVTLSCSPISGHRSVSWYQQTPGQGLQFLFEYFSETQRNKGNFPGRFSGRQFSNSRSEMNVSTLELGDSALYLCASSLNSGGATTGELFFGEGSRLTVL.

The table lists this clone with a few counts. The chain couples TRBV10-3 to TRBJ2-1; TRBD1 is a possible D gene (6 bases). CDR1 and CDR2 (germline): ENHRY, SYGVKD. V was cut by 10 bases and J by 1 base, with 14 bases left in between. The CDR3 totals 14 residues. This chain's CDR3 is CATYRDRSYNEQFF. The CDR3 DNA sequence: TGTGCCACTTACAGGGACCGTTCCTACAATGAGCAGTTCTTC.

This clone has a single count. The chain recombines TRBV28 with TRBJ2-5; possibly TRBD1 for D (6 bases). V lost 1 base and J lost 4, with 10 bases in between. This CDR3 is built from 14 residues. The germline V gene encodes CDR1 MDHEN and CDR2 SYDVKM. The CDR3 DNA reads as TGTGCCAGCAGTTTATTCAGGGGTATAGAGACCCAGTACTTC. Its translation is CASSLFRGIETQYF.

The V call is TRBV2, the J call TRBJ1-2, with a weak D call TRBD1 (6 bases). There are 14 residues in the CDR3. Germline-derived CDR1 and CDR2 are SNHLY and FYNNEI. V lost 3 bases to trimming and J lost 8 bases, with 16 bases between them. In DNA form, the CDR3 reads TGTGCCAGCAGTGATGAGGACAGACCCCGGGGCTACACCTTC. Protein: CASSDEDRPRGYTF.

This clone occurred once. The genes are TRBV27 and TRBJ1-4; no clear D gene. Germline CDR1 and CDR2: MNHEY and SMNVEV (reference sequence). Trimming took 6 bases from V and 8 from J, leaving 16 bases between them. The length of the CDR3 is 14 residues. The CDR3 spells CASSSLGAREKLFF. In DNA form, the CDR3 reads TGTGCCAGCAGCTCTCTGGGAGCGAGGGAAAAACTGTTTTTT.

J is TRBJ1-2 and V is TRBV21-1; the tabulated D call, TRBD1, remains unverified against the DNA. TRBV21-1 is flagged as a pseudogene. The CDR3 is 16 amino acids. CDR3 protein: CASSKVFRDRGYGYTF. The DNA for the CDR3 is TGTGCCAGCAGCAAAGTATTCCGGGACAGGGGCTATGGCTACACCTTC.

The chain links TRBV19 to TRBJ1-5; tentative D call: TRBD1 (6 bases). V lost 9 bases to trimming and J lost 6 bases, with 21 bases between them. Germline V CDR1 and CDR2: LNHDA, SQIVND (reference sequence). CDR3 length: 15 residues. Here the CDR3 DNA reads TGTGCCAGCACCCAAAACCGACAGGAGGGTCAGCCCCAGCATTTT. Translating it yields CASTQNRQEGQPQHF.

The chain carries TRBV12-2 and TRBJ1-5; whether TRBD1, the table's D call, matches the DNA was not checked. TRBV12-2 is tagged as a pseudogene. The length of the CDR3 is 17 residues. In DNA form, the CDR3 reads TGTGCAAGTCGCTTAGCGAGTCCTACAGACAGTTATCAGCCCCAGCATTTT. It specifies CASRLASPTDSYQPQHF.

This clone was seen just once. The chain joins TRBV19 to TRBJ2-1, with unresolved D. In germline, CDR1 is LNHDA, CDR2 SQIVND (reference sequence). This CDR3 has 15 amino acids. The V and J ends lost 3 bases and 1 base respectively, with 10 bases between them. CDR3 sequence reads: CASSIAASSYNEQFF. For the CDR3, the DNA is TGTGCCAGTAGTATTGCAGCCTCTTCCTACAATGAGCAGTTCTTC.

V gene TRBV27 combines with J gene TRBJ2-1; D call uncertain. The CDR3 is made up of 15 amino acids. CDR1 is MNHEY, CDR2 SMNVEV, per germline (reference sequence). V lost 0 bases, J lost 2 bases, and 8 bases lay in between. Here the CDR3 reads CASSLSVQPYNEQFF. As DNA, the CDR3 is TGTGCCAGCAGTTTATCGGTACAGCCCTACAATGAGCAGTTCTTC.

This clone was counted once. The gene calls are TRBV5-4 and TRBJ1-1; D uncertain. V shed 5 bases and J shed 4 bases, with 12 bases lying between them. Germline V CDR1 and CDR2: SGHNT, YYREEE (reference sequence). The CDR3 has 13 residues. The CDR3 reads CASRATAGTEAFF. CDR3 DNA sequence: TGTGCCAGCAGGGCCACAGCGGGCACTGAAGCTTTCTTT.

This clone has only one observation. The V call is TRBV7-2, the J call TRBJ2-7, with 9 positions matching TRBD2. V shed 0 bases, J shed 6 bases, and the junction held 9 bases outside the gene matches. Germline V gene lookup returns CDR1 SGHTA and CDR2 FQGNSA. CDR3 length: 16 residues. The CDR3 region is CASSLALAGGPGEQYF. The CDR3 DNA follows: TGTGCCAGCAGCTTAGCTTTGGCGGGGGGGCCAGGCGAGCAGTACTTC.

The CDR3 reads CASSLTGDMAEAFF. The CDR3 DNA sequence: TGTGCCAGCAGTCTGACAGGGGATATGGCTGAAGCTTTCTTT. This chain connects TRBV28 to TRBJ1-1, with 8 bases that match TRBD1. With V trimmed by 5 bases and J by 6 bases, 8 bases remained unmatched. The germline V gene has CDR1 MDHEN and CDR2 SYDVKM. The CDR3 loop spans 14 amino acids.

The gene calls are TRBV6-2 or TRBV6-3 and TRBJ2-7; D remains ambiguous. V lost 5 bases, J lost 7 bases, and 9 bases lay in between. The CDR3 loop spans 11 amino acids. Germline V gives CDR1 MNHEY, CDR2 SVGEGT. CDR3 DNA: TGTGCCAGCAGTAACCTGCGTGAGCAGTACTTC. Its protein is CASSNLREQYF.

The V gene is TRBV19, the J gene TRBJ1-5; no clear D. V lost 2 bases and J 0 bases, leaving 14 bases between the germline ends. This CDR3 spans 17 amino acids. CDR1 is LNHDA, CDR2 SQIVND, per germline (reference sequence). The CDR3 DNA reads TGTGCCAGTAGTATATGGGTGGGCGGATATAGCAATCAGCCCCAGCATTTT. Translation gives CASSIWVGGYSNQPQHF.

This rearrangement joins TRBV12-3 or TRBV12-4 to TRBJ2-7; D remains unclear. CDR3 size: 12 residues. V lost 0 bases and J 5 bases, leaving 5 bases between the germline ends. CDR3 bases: TGTGCCAGCAGTTTAGCAGGACACGAGCAGTACTTC. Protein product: CASSLAGHEQYF.